This TCR beta chain emerged from a study of cytomegalovirus exposure and HLA in healthy donors. The CDR3 sequence is 13 residues long. V was trimmed by 6 bases and J by 7 bases, leaving 16 bases between them. From germline, CDR1 is MNHEY and CDR2 SMNVEV (reference sequence). This clone was seen a handful of times. PCR employed 60 Vbeta and 13 Jbeta primers. Assay used: immunoSEQ multiplex PCR; TCRdb lists only in-frame clones, some missing. The sample comprises about 180,000 clones, around three quarters of which are singletons, and around 5.4% rests with the top ten. Input material: PBMCs. This receptor was obtained from a man aged 40-49 years in good health and CMV-seronegative. The rearrangement joins TRBV27 to TRBJ2-7, with D perhaps TRBD2 (7 bases). CDR3 in DNA: TGTGCCAGCAGCCCGCGGGGGCTCTGGGAGCAGTACTTC. Amino acids: CASSPRGLWEQYF.